Given below is one T cell receptor (beta chain) in context. This entry comes from a study of T cell changes during pregnancy in multiple sclerosis. V was clipped by 2 bases and J by 11 bases; unmatched bases: 15. The CDR3 runs to 16 residues. Germline assignment: CDR1 MGHRA and CDR2 YSYEKL. TCRdb's table, derived via immunoSEQ multiplex PCR, lists solely in-frame clones and lacks some. The sample has roughly 30,000 clones; about 88% are singletons. V and J are TRBV4-1 and TRBJ2-5; 9 positions match TRBD1. The clonotype was recovered from a female donor with multiple sclerosis, enrolled in a pregnancy study. The sample consisted of CD8+ T cells from peripheral blood mononuclear cells, taken after pregnancy. CDR3 loop: CASSQTTGTGSREQYF. The CDR3 region has the DNA TGCGCCAGCAGCCAAACCACAGGGACAGGGTCAAGGGAGCAGTACTTC.